A single sample gave rise to the 18 T cell receptor beta chains below, sequenced in a study of cytomegalovirus exposure and HLA in healthy donors. The method was immunoSEQ multiplex PCR; TCRdb's version includes in-frame clones alone and lacks a portion of them. The data contain 60,000 to 90,000 clones, 94% of them singletons. The sequenced sample consisted of PBMCs. Receptor source: a woman between 18 and 30 years old in good health and CMV-seronegative.

V is TRBV5-1 and J is TRBJ2-5; 7 bases agree with TRBD2. V lost 4 bases, J lost 4 bases, and 7 bases stayed unmatched. Germline-derived CDR1 and CDR2 are SGHRS and YFSETQ. CDR3 length: 14 residues. In DNA form, the CDR3 reads TGCGCCAGCAGCCGGACACCGGGGGGAGAGACCCAGTACTTC. Residues: CASSRTPGGETQYF. Using reference TRBV5-1 and TRBJ2-5 for the parts outside the CDR3, the full variable domain is KAGVTQTPRYLIKTRGQQVTLSCSPISGHRSVSWYQQTPGQGLQFLFEYFSETQRNKGNFPGRFSGRQFSNSRSEMNVSTLELGDSALYLCASSRTPGGETQYFGPGTRLLVL.

This rearrangement joins TRBV19 to TRBJ1-5; 7 bases match TRBD1. V was clipped by 1 base and J by 1 base; unmatched bases: 10. Germline V gives CDR1 LNHDA, CDR2 SQIVND (reference sequence). The CDR3 is made up of 18 amino acids. The CDR3 reads CASSIGPLRQGSNQPQHF. The CDR3 DNA is TGTGCCAGTAGTATAGGGCCCTTAAGACAGGGAAGCAATCAGCCCCAGCATTTT.

This chain links TRBV19 with TRBJ1-1; D is uncertain. V was shortened by 6 bases and J by 0 bases, with 8 bases between the two germline ends. The CDR3 is 13 residues long. Germline V gene lookup returns CDR1 LNHDA and CDR2 SQIVND (reference sequence). CDR3 in DNA: TGTGCCAGTAGCAGTATACTGAACACTGAAGCTTTCTTT. This sequence encodes CASSSILNTEAFF.

The rearrangement joins TRBV6-5 to TRBJ2-6, with unresolved D. This CDR3 spans 12 amino acids. CDR1 and CDR2 (germline): MNHEY, SVGAGI. Trimming cost V 8 bases and J 5 bases, with 7 bases left between them. This chain's CDR3 is CASQDRANVLTF. As DNA, the CDR3 is TGTGCCAGCCAAGACAGGGCCAACGTCCTGACTTTC.

The chain employs TRBV5-1 and TRBJ2-7; no definite D call. The CDR3 totals 12 residues. The V gene lost 1 base and the J gene lost 7 bases, with 9 bases spanning the gap. Germline CDR1 and CDR2: SGHRS and YFSETQ. The CDR3 coding sequence is TGCGCCAGCAGCTTGTCGTTTCGGGAGCAGTACTTC. Amino acid sequence: CASSLSFREQYF.

The chain couples TRBV18 to TRBJ2-5; possible D gene TRBD2, 5 bases. V dropped 5 bases and J dropped 4 bases, with 20 bases sitting between them. The CDR3 loop spans 16 amino acids. Germline V gives CDR1 KGHSH, CDR2 LQKENI. The CDR3 DNA reads as TGTGCCAGCTCAGCGGGTAGGACTTCAGCCTCAGAGACCCAGTACTTC. Encoded protein: CASSAGRTSASETQYF.

This clone came up once. This sequence joins TRBV6-1 and TRBJ2-3; 10 nucleotides match TRBD2. The CDR3 is 14 amino acids. V dropped 6 bases and J dropped 6; count of bases not matched to a gene: 6. Germline CDR1 reads MNHNS; CDR2 reads SASEGT. The CDR3 DNA reads TGTGCCAGCAGACTAGCGGGGCCTGCGGATACGCAGTATTTT. Its protein is CASRLAGPADTQYF.

This chain uses TRBV30 with TRBJ2-4, with a tentative D call TRBD2 (6 bases). Germline V lookup: CDR1 GTSNPN, CDR2 SVGIG (reference sequence). The length of the CDR3 is 15 residues. V lost 4 bases to trimming and J lost 2 bases, with 15 bases between them. Here the CDR3 DNA reads TGTGCCTGGACCTGGGGCGGCGGGACCAAAAACATTCAGTACTTC. Its translation is CAWTWGGGTKNIQYF.

The chain recombines TRBV28 with TRBJ2-3; 10 bases are shared with TRBD2. Trimming took 6 bases from V and 4 from J; bases not matched to a gene: 10. Germline CDR1 reads MDHEN; CDR2 reads SYDVKM. The CDR3 runs to 16 residues. The CDR3 loop reads CASRNSLAGGPDTQYF. CDR3 sequence (DNA): TGTGCCAGCAGGAACTCTTTAGCGGGGGGCCCAGATACGCAGTATTTT.

The chain recombines TRBV19 with TRBJ2-3; D is possibly TRBD2 (5 bases). Trimming pared 6 bases from V and 0 bases from J, leaving 13 bases between. The CDR3 covers 15 residues. Germline V lookup: CDR1 LNHDA, CDR2 SQIVND (reference sequence). The CDR3 nucleotides are TGTGCCAGTAGCTTGAACACGGGAAGCACAGATACGCAGTATTTT. Translated: CASSLNTGSTDTQYF.

The chain uses TRBV11-2 and TRBJ1-4; possibly TRBD1 for D (5 bases). Looked up from germline, CDR1 is SGHAT and CDR2 is FQNNGV. The V end lost 5 bases, the J end lost 7 bases, and 20 bases lay between the germline ends. This CDR3 comprises 16 residues. The DNA of the CDR3 is TGTGCCAGCAGCGATAGACGGACACCTTCGAGTGAAAAACTGTTTTTT. Amino acid sequence: CASSDRRTPSSEKLFF.

This chain links TRBV28 with TRBJ2-7; 10 positions agree with TRBD1. J gave up 7 bases and V 5 bases, and 8 bases lay outside the gene matches. Germline assignment: CDR1 MDHEN and CDR2 SYDVKM. This CDR3 is 14 amino acids long. The CDR3 region is CASSIRQGAGEQYF. Here the CDR3 DNA reads TGTGCCAGCAGTATTAGACAGGGGGCGGGGGAGCAGTACTTC.

The gene calls are TRBV4-1 and TRBJ2-2; TRBD2 might be the D (7 bases). The length of the CDR3 is 16 residues. V lost 1 base and J 4 bases, leaving 13 bases between the germline ends. The germline gives CDR1 MGHRA, CDR2 YSYEKL. The CDR3 loop reads CASSQGGGTRTGELFF. In DNA form, the CDR3 reads TGCGCCAGCAGCCAAGGGGGGGGGACACGCACCGGGGAGCTGTTTTTT.

The chain is built from TRBV7-3 and TRBJ1-1; D ambiguous. Germline V gene lookup returns CDR1 SGHTA and CDR2 FQGTGA. V dropped 5 bases and J dropped 2 bases, with 9 bases sitting between them. The CDR3 totals 13 residues. This CDR3 reads CASSPQSNTEAFF. In nucleotides, the CDR3 is TGTGCCAGCAGCCCGCAGTCTAACACTGAAGCTTTCTTT.

This clone was picked up one time. The chain recombines TRBV6-5 with TRBJ2-3; D is unclear. Germline V gene lookup returns CDR1 MNHEY and CDR2 SVGAGI. The CDR3 contains 14 residues. Trimming took off 7 bases at V and 2 bases at J, with 13 bases between the two ends. CDR3 DNA sequence: TGTGCCAGCACTCCCCTTCTTTACACAGATACGCAGTATTTT. It codes for CASTPLLYTDTQYF.

This chain links TRBV30 with TRBJ1-2, with 8 nucleotides matching TRBD1. Germline CDR1 reads GTSNPN; CDR2 reads SVGIG (reference sequence). The CDR3 sequence is 15 residues long. Trimming removed 0 bases from V and 8 bases from J; junction bases left unmatched: 11. The CDR3 DNA reads TGTGCCTGGAGTGTCCCAGGACAGGGAAAAGTCGGCTACACCTTC. This translates into CAWSVPGQGKVGYTF.

This clone was observed a single time. The chain links TRBV5-1 to TRBJ2-5, with 7 bases identical to TRBD1. CDR3 length equals 13 residues. Germline CDR1 is SGHRS and CDR2 is YFSETQ. J was trimmed by 2 bases and V by 4 bases; bases with no gene match: 2. CDR3: CASSRDRQETQYF. CDR3 coding DNA: TGCGCCAGCAGCCGGGACAGACAAGAGACCCAGTACTTC.

Only one count was recorded for this clone. The chain carries TRBV7-9 and TRBJ1-6; 8 bases agree with TRBD1. CDR3 length equals 15 residues. The ends lost 3 bases at V and 7 bases at J; junction bases unmatched: 5. Germline V gives CDR1 SEHNR, CDR2 FQNEAQ (reference sequence). The CDR3 bases are TGTGCCAGCAGCTTGGGGGACAGGAGCAATTCACCCCTCCACTTT. Translated: CASSLGDRSNSPLHF. Full variable domain (remainder filled in from reference TRBV7-9 and TRBJ1-6): DTGVSQNPRHKITKRGQNVTFRCDPISEHNRLYWYRQTLGQGPEFLTYFQNEAQLEKSRLLSDRFSAERPKGSFSTLEIQRTEQGDSAMYLCASSLGDRSNSPLHFGNGTRLTVT.